This is a list of T cell receptor beta chains from one sample in a study of blood T cell repertoires in COVID-19. The data were produced by immunoSEQ multiplex PCR, yet TCRdb's version contains in-frame clones alone and is incomplete. The sample records about 75,000 clones, about nine tenths being singletons. Specimen: peripheral blood. Receptors originate from a human donor in a cohort sampled during active COVID-19. Both conserved end residues are part of each CDR3. D genes are given only for firm matches. Clone sizes are given selectively: once, few, many, or a class where the clone is expanded.

j_gene	d_gene	abundance	v_gene	CDR3aa	CDR3nt
TRBJ2-7	TRBD1	NA	TRBV3-1/TRBV3-2	CASSQVGTGFEQYF	TGTGCCAGCAGCCAGGTCGGGACAGGGTTCGAGCAGTACTTC
TRBJ2-1	TRBD2	NA	TRBV7-2	CASSLVASGGYNEQFF	TGTGCCAGCAGCTTAGTGGCCAGCGGGGGCTACAATGAGCAGTTCTTC
TRBJ2-5	NA	NA	TRBV12-5	CASRSQETQYF	TGTGCTAGTCGTAGCCAAGAGACCCAGTACTTC
TRBJ2-1	TRBD2	NA	TRBV5-4	CASSLLRGTNHNEQFF	TGTGCCAGCAGCCTGCTCCGGGGGACTAACCACAATGAGCAGTTCTTC
TRBJ2-2	TRBD1	NA	TRBV7-9	CASNRGGTGELFF	TGTGCCAGCAACAGGGGTGGGACCGGGGAGCTGTTTTTT
TRBJ2-7	TRBD2	NA	TRBV7-8	CASSQPMRGGYEQYF	TGTGCCAGCAGCCAACCTATGCGGGGGGGCTACGAGCAGTACTTC
TRBJ2-2	TRBD2	NA	TRBV19	CASSMGTSGRWRVGELFF	TGTGCCAGTAGTATGGGGACTAGCGGGAGGTGGCGTGTGGGGGAGCTGTTTTTT
TRBJ2-1	NA	NA	TRBV27	CASRPGVLYNEQFF	TGTGCCAGCAGGCCCGGGGTCCTCTACAATGAGCAGTTCTTC
TRBJ2-2	NA	NA	TRBV6-2/TRBV6-3	CASSRQGLNTGELFF	TGTGCCAGCAGCCGACAGGGACTGAACACCGGGGAGCTGTTTTTT
TRBJ1-2	TRBD1	NA	TRBV2	CASRTSGQGYGYTF	TGTGCCAGCAGAACCTCGGGACAGGGGTACGGCTACACCTTC
TRBJ1-4	TRBD1	NA	TRBV30	CAWRTGYEKLFF	TGTGCCTGGAGGACAGGGTACGAAAAACTGTTTTTT
TRBJ2-1	NA	NA	TRBV9	CASSVSGVPQNEQFF	TGTGCCAGCAGCGTATCAGGGGTCCCCCAAAATGAGCAGTTCTTC
TRBJ2-2	TRBD1	NA	TRBV5-1	CASSLWISTGGIAGELFF	TGCGCCAGCAGCTTGTGGATCTCGACAGGGGGTATCGCCGGGGAGCTGTTTTTT
TRBJ1-5	NA	NA	TRBV7-8	CASSLAGGPQHF	TGTGCCAGCAGCTTAGCGGGGGGGCCCCAGCATTTT
TRBJ2-3	NA	once	TRBV28	CASSSAAGTQYF	TGTGCCAGCAGTTCCGCCGCAGGTACGCAGTATTTT
TRBJ2-1	NA	NA	TRBV9	CASTSTGGGVYNEQFF	TGTGCCAGCACCTCAACCGGCGGGGGCGTTTACAATGAGCAGTTCTTC
TRBJ2-1	TRBD2	few	TRBV4-3	CASSPLRVAGEIPRYNEQFF	TGCGCCAGCAGCCCCCTACGGGTAGCGGGAGAGATACCCCGCTACAATGAGCAGTTCTTC
TRBJ2-5	NA	NA	TRBV5-4	CASSLGVRETQYF	TGTGCCAGCAGCTTGGGAGTTCGGGAGACCCAGTACTTC
TRBJ2-5	TRBD2	NA	TRBV9	CASSSRTSTQETQYF	TGTGCCAGCAGCTCCCGGACTAGCACCCAAGAGACCCAGTACTTC
TRBJ2-3	NA	NA	TRBV5-1	CASSAFRDTDTQYF	TGCGCCAGCAGCGCATTCCGGGACACAGATACGCAGTATTTT
TRBJ1-1	TRBD1	NA	TRBV5-6	CASRADRANTEAFF	TGTGCCAGCAGGGCGGACAGGGCGAACACTGAAGCTTTCTTT
TRBJ1-5	TRBD1	NA	TRBV5-6	CASSSGTGEIQPQHF	TGTGCCAGCAGCTCCGGGACAGGGGAAATTCAGCCCCAGCATTTT
TRBJ2-3	NA	once	TRBV10-3	CAISAQADTQYF	TGTGCCATCAGTGCGCAGGCAGATACGCAGTATTTT
TRBJ1-4	NA	NA	TRBV7-6	CASSRGSEATNEKLFF	TGTGCCAGCAGCCGGGGGAGTGAGGCAACTAATGAAAAACTGTTTTTT
TRBJ2-1	TRBD2	NA	TRBV4-1	CASSRGTSGVYNEQFF	TGCGCCAGCAGCCGAGGGACTAGCGGGGTTTACAATGAGCAGTTCTTC
TRBJ1-1	NA	NA	TRBV5-5	CASSLGTNTEAFF	TGTGCCAGCAGCTTGGGGACAAACACTGAAGCTTTCTTT
TRBJ2-7	NA	NA	TRBV6-5	CASSYSSRTRLYEQYF	TGTGCCAGCAGTTACTCGTCCAGGACTCGGCTCTACGAGCAGTACTTC
TRBJ1-2	NA	NA	TRBV7-2	CASSLALGALGRNYGYTF	TGTGCCAGCAGCTTAGCGTTGGGGGCCCTAGGGCGTAACTATGGCTACACCTTC
TRBJ2-7	NA	NA	TRBV6-2/TRBV6-3	CASSSERGSEQYF	TGTGCCAGCAGTTCCGAACGGGGTAGCGAGCAGTACTTC
TRBJ2-5	TRBD1	NA	TRBV11-2	CASSSRQGPGGETQYF	TGTGCCAGCAGCAGCCGACAGGGCCCAGGGGGTGAGACCCAGTACTTC
TRBJ2-7	NA	NA	TRBV28	CASSLRTYEQYF	TGTGCCAGCAGTTTAAGGACATACGAGCAGTACTTC
TRBJ1-1	NA	NA	TRBV6-2/TRBV6-3	CASNYNDRSGGREAFF	TGTGCCAGCAATTACAACGACCGGTCAGGAGGTCGGGAAGCTTTCTTT
TRBJ2-2	NA	NA	TRBV19	CASSLRVEDGELFF	TGTGCCAGTAGTTTACGGGTCGAGGACGGGGAGCTGTTTTTT